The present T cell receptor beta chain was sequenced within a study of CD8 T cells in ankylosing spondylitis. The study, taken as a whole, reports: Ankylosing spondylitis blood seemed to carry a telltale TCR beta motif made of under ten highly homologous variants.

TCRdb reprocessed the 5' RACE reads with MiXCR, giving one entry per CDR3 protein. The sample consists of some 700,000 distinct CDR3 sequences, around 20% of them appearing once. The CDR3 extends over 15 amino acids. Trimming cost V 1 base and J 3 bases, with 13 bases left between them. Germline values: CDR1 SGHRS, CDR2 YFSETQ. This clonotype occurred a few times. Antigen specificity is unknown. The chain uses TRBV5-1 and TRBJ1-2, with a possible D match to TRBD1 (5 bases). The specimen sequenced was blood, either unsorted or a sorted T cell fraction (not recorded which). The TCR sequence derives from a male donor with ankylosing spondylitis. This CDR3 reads CASSLWVEGHYGYTF. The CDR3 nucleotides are TGCGCCAGCAGCTTGTGGGTTGAGGGGCACTATGGCTACACCTTC.